The 10 T cell receptor beta chains below come from one sample, sequenced in a study of control samples from healthy donors and cancer patients. Assay used: immunoSEQ multiplex PCR; TCRdb lists only in-frame clones, some missing. The table records 94,000 or so clones, roughly 83% of them present only once. The sample comprised PBMCs. The receptors here all came from a man between 65 and 80 years old with lung cancer.

The chain couples TRBV30 to TRBJ1-4; no definite D call. The CDR3 contains 16 residues. V dropped 0 bases and J dropped 3 bases, with 14 bases sitting between them. CDR1 and CDR2 from the germline V gene are GTSNPN and SVGIG (reference sequence). The CDR3 sequence: CAWSVVGRGANEKLFF. The CDR3 DNA reads as TGTGCCTGGAGTGTAGTGGGAAGAGGAGCTAATGAAAAACTGTTTTTT.

This chain connects TRBV19 to TRBJ2-5, with TRBD1 matching over 10 bases. This CDR3 has 16 residues. CDR1 is LNHDA and CDR2 is SQIVND in the germline V gene (reference sequence). J was trimmed by 5 bases and V by 7 bases; bases with no gene match: 13. The CDR3 DNA reads TGTGCCAGTACCGGGACAGGGGCGCGGTCCCAGGAGACCCAGTACTTC. This codes for CASTGTGARSQETQYF.

This chain uses TRBV3-1 (or the pseudogene TRBV3-2) with TRBJ1-2, with a tentative D call TRBD1 (6 bases). The CDR3 runs 15 residues. The V and J ends lost 4 bases and 0 bases respectively, with 12 bases between them. Looked up from germline, CDR1 is LGHDT and CDR2 is YNNKEL (reference sequence). CDR3 sequence: CASSPWDTSNYGYTF. The CDR3 DNA reads TGTGCCAGCAGCCCGTGGGACACTTCTAACTATGGCTACACCTTC.

This chain links TRBV29-1 with TRBJ1-2; D may be TRBD1 (5 bases). The CDR3 has 17 residues. The V and J ends lost 5 bases and 8 bases respectively, with 30 bases between them. Germline CDR1 reads SQVTM; CDR2 reads ANQGSEA. Written as DNA, the CDR3 is TGCAGCGTTAACAAGAACCCGGGACGGAGAAAATTGCGCGGCTACACCTTC. It yields the protein CSVNKNPGRRKLRGYTF.

This chain links TRBV9 with TRBJ1-2; D ambiguous. With 5 bases removed from V and 5 bases from J, the gap between germline ends came to 7 bases. There are 11 residues in the CDR3. Germline loops: CDR1 SGDLS, CDR2 YYNGEE. The CDR3 DNA reads as TGTGCCAGCAGGGGTGAATATGGCTACACCTTC. Protein: CASRGEYGYTF. The variable domain in full, with the rest retrieved from reference TRBV9 and TRBJ1-2, is DSGVTQTPKHLITATGQRVTLRCSPRSGDLSVYWYQQSLDQGLQFLIQYYNGEERAKGNILERFSAQQFPDLHSELNLSSLELGDSALYFCASRGEYGYTFGSGTRLTVV.

The chain couples TRBV29-1 to TRBJ1-5, with D tentatively TRBD1 (5 bases). The germline V and J ends were trimmed by 5 bases and 3 bases, with 20 bases remaining between them. This CDR3 has 16 residues. Germline CDR1 and CDR2: SQVTM and ANQGSEA. In nucleotides, the CDR3 is TGCAGCGTTATCTTACCGCCGGGGCTTACCAATCAGCCCCAGCATTTT. It encodes CSVILPPGLTNQPQHF.

The chain carries TRBV7-2 and TRBJ1-3; 9 nucleotides line up with TRBD1. The J segment lost 4 bases and the V segment lost 1 base, leaving 5 bases of the junction unmatched. There are 16 residues in the CDR3. The germline V gene encodes CDR1 SGHTA and CDR2 FQGNSA. The CDR3 DNA reads as TGTGCCAGCAGCTTAGGAGGACAGGGGCCGGGAAACACCATATATTTT. Amino acids: CASSLGGQGPGNTIYF.

The rearrangement joins TRBV3-1 (or the pseudogene TRBV3-2) to TRBJ1-6, with 7 bases lining up with TRBD1. CDR1 and CDR2 (germline): LGHDT, YNNKEL (reference sequence). The V gene end was trimmed by 3 bases and the J gene end by 5 bases; junction bases not matched to a gene: 10. This CDR3 has 17 amino acids. As DNA, the CDR3 is TGTGCCAGCAGCCACACAGTGGTGACAGGGAATAATTCACCCCTCCACTTT. Amino acids: CASSHTVVTGNNSPLHF.

The table lists this clone with many counts. The rearrangement links TRBV7-9 to TRBJ1-2, with 10 bases matching TRBD1. This CDR3 is 15 amino acids long. Germline lookup yields CDR1 SEHNR and CDR2 FQNEAQ (reference sequence). The V segment lost 4 bases and the J segment 8 bases; nucleotides outside the gene matches: 10. The CDR3 DNA reads TGTGCCAGCAGCTCGGGACAGGGGCCGCCGAGGGGCTACACCTTC. As protein: CASSSGQGPPRGYTF.

The chain carries TRBV23-1 and TRBJ2-7, with unresolved D. TRBV23-1 is filed as an ORF, its function uncertain. V was pared by 9 bases and J by 3 bases, with 12 bases between. The CDR3 runs 12 residues. CDR3 DNA sequence: TGCGCCAGAGACTTAAATCTCTACGAGCAGTACTTC. It is translated as CARDLNLYEQYF.